Given below is one T cell receptor beta chain in context. V was pared by 0 bases and J by 0 bases, with 9 bases between. The CDR3 sequence is 16 residues long. Germline values: CDR1 LGHNA, CDR2 YNFKEQ. TCRdb called the RACE reads again in MiXCR, with one record for every CDR3 protein. The table shows about 94,000 distinct CDR3 sequences, with approximately 8.6% occurring only once. The data are from a study of human T cells and chemical hapten exposure. Noted time point: patch test 2, 6 weeks after DPC sensitization. Treatment denoted: therapeutic diphenylcyclopropenone sensitization with weekly scalp DPC.

Sequencing was performed on whole blood, taken in connection with sensitization to the hapten diphenylcyclopropenone (DPC). This clonotype was sampled from a woman in her forties with alopecia areata. Some clones in this sample may be carry-over from other donors' samples. The genes are TRBV4-2 and TRBJ1-3; D is perhaps TRBD1 (5 bases). CDR3 nucleotide sequence: TGTGCCAGCAGCCAAGAAAGGACAAACTCTGGAAACACCATATATTTT. Protein: CASSQERTNSGNTIYF.